This T cell receptor beta chain appears in the sequencing data of a study of T cells in Graves' hyperthyroidism and ophthalmopathy (dated by TCRdb to between 2018 and 2021). General notes on the study: Peripheral blood samples were taken at initial diagnosis, before any treatment was given. TCR V-J signatures able to tell the groups apart were searched for in a discovery cohort of 100 patients, of whom roughly 42 had Graves' ophthalmopathy and around 56 had stable Graves' hyperthyroidism. Prospective prediction of ophthalmopathy was tested in an independent validation cohort consisting of 18 hyperthyroidism patients and more than 15 patients who later progressed to ophthalmopathy. For training and testing, the 100 or so patients in the discovery cohort were randomly divided in a 7:3 ratio. Thyroid tissue and blood T-cell repertoires from several Graves' hyperthyroidism patients were also compared in the study. After blood sampling, hyperthyroidism patients were treated with methimazole at a starting dose of 30 mg daily, and ophthalmopathy patients were treated with high-dose intravenous methylprednisolone. The paper describes TCR Vbeta CDR3 sequencing of more than 120 peripheral blood samples, made up of some 40 ophthalmopathy patients, more than 70 hyperthyroidism patients and approximately 17 progressor patients. The study at large found these results: No statistical method was used to set the sample size in advance, and investigators knew the group allocation. Ophthalmopathy was separated from stable hyperthyroidism by a 13 V-J signature model, with 85% to 90% sensitivity and 81% to 82% specificity obtained in cross-validation and 80%/75% obtained in testing. Most expanded thyroid clonotypes (frequency above 0.001) were also detected in blood, a finding suggesting that blood repertoires may reflect thyroid immune responses. In validation, progression to ophthalmopathy was predicted by the model with more than 65% sensitivity and 72% to 85% specificity, a median of 6.5 months before onset.

CDR1 MNHEY and CDR2 SMNVEV were looked up in the germline V gene (reference sequence). V drops 8 bases and J drops 4 bases, leaving 20 bases in between. The CDR3 has 15 amino acids, counting the end cysteine and phenylalanine. Of the read, only the CDR3 DNA is kept; its 45 bases are in frame from base 1. Hyperthyroidism patients were newly diagnosed, had a disease duration of under 2 months, and were aged 18 to 65 years. Any patient with an uncontrolled infection, another autoimmune disease, pregnancy or lactation was excluded. Diagnoses relied on clinical symptoms, serum thyroxine and TRAb, thyroid ultrasound and orbital computed tomography. Blood from progressor patients was drawn when they were first diagnosed with hyperthyroidism, before any ophthalmopathy symptoms appeared. PBMCs were separated from roughly 9.3 ml of fresh peripheral blood using Ficoll-Paque density gradient centrifugation. Progressor patients were initially diagnosed with Graves' hyperthyroidism and developed ophthalmopathy during follow-up. Total RNA was extracted using Trizol reagent, and RNA quality was assessed on an Agilent 2100 Bioanalyzer.

TCR beta CDR3 regions were amplified from RNA transcripts. For the first round of RT-PCR on the TCR CDR3, the HTBI primer set was used together with the Qiagen OneStep RT-PCR kit. A second multiplex PCR round built the libraries, followed by size selection and purification. Sequencing of the libraries was done on an Illumina HiSeq2000 using paired-end 100 bp reads. The study's processing was this. SOAPnuke was used to process the raw data, removing reads that contained adapters or uncalled bases, had a mean Phred below 15, or lacked an exact match to the constant primer or identifier. COPE v1.2.5 was used to merge high-quality paired reads, and clonotypes were defined as unique nucleotide sequences. Clonotypes were aligned to IMGT TRBV, TRBD and TRBJ reference segments using MiTCR v1.1. The analysis included only V-J combinations with a frequency above 0.0001, which together covered approximately 99% of the repertoires. The TCS score was defined as F50 (clonal expansion) divided by E x V (chaos), with BLOSUM62-based TCRdist calculated between CDR3 peptides within each V-J. Welch's t-statistics and random forest reduced approximately 520 V-J features to fewer than 15, which were used in a naive Bayes classifier (R e1071). Starting from the raw public reads, TCRdb applied fastp trimming at Q25, assembled clones with MiXCR and retained in-frame beta chains. Rows merge per CDR3 protein into single entries with the most common DNA and genes. TCRdb, rather than the study authors, made the V and J calls. Here the sample has some 600,000 distinct CDR3 sequences; 11% to 15% occur a single time. The top ten constitute roughly 6.2% of the sample.

As to this clonotype: No antigen is known for it. Base qualities are missing; no much larger clone stands one base away.

This sequence uses TRBV27 and TRBJ1-1; the D gene is not confidently resolved. Input material: blood. The TCR sequence derives from a woman in her thirties with Graves' hyperthyroidism that later progressed to Graves' ophthalmopathy. The nucleotide sequence is TGTGCCAGCTGTACAACCGGTATAAGTGGCACTGAAGCTTTCTTT. Its translation is CASCTTGISGTEAFF.